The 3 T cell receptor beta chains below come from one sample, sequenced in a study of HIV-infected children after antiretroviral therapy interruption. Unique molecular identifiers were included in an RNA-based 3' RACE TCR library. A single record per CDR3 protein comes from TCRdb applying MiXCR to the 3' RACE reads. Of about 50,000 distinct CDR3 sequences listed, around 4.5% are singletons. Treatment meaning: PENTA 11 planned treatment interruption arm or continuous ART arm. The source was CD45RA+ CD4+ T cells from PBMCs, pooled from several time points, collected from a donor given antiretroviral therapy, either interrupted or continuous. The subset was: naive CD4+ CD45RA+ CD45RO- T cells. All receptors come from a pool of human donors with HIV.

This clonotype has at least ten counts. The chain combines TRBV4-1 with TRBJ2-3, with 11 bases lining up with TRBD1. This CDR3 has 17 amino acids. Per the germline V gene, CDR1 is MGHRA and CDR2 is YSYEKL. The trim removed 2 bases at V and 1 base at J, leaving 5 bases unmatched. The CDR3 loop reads CASSQRTGGGGTDTQYF. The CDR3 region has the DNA TGCGCCAGCAGCCAACGGACAGGGGGCGGAGGCACAGATACGCAGTATTTT.

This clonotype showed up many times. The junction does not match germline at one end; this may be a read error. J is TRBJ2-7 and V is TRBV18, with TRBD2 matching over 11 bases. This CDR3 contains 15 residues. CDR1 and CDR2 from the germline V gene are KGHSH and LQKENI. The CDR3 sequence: CASSPAELAGGPGNF. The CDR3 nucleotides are TGTGCCAGCTCACCCGCGGAGCTAGCGGGGGGCCCGGGAAACTTC.

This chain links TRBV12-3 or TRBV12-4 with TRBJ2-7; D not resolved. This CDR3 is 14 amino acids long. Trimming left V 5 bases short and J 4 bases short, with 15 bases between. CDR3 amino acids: CASSIGRRMYEQYF. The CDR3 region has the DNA TGTGCCAGCAGTATCGGACGAAGGATGTACGAGCAGTACTTC.